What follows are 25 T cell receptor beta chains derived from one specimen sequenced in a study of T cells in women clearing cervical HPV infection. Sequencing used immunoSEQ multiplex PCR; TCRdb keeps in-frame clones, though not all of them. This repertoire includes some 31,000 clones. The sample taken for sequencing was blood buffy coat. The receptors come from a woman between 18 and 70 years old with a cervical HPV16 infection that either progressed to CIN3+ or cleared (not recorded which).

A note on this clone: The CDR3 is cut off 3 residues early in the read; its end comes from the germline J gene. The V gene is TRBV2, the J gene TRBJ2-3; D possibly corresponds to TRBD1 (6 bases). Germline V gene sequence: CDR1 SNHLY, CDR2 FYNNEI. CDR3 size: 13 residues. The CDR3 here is CASCWDTQETQYF. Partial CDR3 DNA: TGTGCCAGCTGCTGGGACACCCAAGAGACG. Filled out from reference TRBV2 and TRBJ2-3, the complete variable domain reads EPEVTQTPSHQVTQMGQEVILRCVPISNHLYFYWYRQILGQKVEFLVSFYNNEISEKSEIFDDQFSVERPDGSNFTLKIRSTKLEDSAMYFCASCWDTQETQYFGPGTRLTVL.

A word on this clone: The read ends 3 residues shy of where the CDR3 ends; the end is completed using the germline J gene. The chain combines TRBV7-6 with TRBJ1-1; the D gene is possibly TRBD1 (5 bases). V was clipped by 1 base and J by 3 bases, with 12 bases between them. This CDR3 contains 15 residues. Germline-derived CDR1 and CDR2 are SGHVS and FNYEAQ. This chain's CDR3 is CASSLGGVLDTEAFF. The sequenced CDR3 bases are TGTGCCAGCAGCTTAGGGGGCGTGTTGGACACTGAA.

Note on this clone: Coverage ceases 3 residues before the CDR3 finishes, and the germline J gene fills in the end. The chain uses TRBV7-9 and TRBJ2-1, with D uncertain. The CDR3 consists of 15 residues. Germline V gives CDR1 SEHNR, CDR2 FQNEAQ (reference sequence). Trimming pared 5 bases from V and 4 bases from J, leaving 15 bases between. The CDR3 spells CASSPLVGPYNEQFF. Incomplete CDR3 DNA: TGTGCCAGCAGCCCCTTGGTTGGCCCTTACAATGAG.

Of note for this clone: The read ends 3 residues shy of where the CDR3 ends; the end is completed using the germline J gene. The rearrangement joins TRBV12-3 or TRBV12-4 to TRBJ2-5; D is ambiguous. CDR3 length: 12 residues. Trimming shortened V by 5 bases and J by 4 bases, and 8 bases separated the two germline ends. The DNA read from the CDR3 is TGTGCCAGCAGTCATACTCGAGAGACC. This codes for CASSHTRET. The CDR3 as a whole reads CASSHTRETQYF.

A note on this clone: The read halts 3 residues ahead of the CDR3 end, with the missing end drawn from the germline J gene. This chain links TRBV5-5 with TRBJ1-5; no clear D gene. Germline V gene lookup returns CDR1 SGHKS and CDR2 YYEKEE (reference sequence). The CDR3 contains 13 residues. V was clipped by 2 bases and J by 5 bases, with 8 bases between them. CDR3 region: CASSFFLDQPQHF. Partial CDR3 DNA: TGTGCCAGCAGCTTTTTCCTTGATCAGCCC. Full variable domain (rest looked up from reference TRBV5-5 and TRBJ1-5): DAGVTQSPTHLIKTRGQQVTLRCSPISGHKSVSWYQQVLGQGPQFIFQYYEKEERGRGNFPDRFSARQFPNYSSELNVNALLLGDSALYLCASSFFLDQPQHFGDGTRLSIL.

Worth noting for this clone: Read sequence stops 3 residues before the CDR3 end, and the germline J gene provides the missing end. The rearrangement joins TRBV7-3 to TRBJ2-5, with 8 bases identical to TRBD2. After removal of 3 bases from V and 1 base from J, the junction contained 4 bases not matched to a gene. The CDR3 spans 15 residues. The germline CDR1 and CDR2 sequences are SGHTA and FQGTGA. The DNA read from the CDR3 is TGTGCCAGCAGCTTGCGGGGGGTGATCCAAGAGACC. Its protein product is CASSLRGVIQET. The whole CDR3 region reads CASSLRGVIQETQYF.

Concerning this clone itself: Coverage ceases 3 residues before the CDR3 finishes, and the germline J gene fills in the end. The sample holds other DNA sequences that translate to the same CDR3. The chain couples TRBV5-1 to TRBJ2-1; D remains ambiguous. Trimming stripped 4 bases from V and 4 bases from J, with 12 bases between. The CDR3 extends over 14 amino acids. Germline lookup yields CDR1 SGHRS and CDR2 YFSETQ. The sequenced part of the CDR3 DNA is TGCGCCAGCAGCCCCTCTGGCGGATACAATGAG. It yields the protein CASSPSGGYNE. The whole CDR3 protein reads CASSPSGGYNEQFF.

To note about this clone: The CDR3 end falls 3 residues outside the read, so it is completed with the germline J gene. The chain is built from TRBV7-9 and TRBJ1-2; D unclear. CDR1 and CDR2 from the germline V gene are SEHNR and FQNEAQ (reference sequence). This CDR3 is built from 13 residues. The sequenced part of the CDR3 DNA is TGTGCCAGCTTGAGTTACCAATACAATGAC. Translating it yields CASLSYQYND. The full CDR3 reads CASLSYQYNDYTF. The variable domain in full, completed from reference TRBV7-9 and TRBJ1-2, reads DTGVSQNPRHKITKRGQNVTFRCDPISEHNRLYWYRQTLGQGPEFLTYFQNEAQLEKSRLLSDRFSAERPKGSFSTLEIQRTEQGDSAMYLCASLSYQYNDYTFGSGTRLTVV.

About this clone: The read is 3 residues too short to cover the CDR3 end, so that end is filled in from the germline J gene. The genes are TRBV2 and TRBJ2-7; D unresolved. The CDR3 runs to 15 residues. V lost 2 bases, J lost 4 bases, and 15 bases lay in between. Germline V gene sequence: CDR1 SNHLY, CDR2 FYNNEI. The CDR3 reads CASSETPASDYEQYF. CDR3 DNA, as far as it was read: TGTGCCAGCAGTGAAACCCCAGCGTCTGATTACGAG.

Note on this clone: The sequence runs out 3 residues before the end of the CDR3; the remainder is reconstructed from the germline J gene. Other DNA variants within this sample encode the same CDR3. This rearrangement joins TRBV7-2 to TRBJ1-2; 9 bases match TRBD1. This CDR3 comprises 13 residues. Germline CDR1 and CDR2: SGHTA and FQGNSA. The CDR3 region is CASSRTGGGGYTF. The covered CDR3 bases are TGTGCCAGCAGCCGTACAGGGGGCGGAGGT.

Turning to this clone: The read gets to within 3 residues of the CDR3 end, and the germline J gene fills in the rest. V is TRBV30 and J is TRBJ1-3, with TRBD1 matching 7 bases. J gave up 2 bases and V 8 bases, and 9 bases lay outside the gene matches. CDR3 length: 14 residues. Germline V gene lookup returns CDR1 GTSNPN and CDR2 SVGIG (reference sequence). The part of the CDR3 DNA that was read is TGTGCCGGGTTGACAGGGCGGCCTGGAAACACC. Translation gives CAGLTGRPGNT. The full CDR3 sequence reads CAGLTGRPGNTIYF.

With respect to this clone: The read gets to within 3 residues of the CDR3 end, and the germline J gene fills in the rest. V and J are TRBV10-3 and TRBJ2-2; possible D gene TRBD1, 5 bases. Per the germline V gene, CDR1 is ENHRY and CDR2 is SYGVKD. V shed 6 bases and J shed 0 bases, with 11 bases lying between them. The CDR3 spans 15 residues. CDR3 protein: CAIRPGQANTGELFF. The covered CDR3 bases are TGTGCCATCAGGCCAGGACAAGCGAACACCGGGGAG.

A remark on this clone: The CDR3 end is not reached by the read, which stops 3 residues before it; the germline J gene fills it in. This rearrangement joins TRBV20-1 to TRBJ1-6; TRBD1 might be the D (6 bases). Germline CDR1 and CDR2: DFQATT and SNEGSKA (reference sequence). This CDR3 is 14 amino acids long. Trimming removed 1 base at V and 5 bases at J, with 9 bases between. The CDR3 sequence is CSARANRDNSPLHF. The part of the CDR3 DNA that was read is TGCAGTGCTAGAGCTAACAGGGATAATTCACCC.

The sequenced part of the CDR3 DNA is TGTGCCAGTAGTATAACGGACAGGGTACATTCGGGC. Protein product: CASSITDRVHSG. The complete CDR3 sequence is CASSITDRVHSGYTF. The chain employs TRBV19 and TRBJ1-2, with TRBD1 matching over 8 bases. The CDR3 end is not reached by the read, which stops 3 residues before it; the germline J gene fills it in. This CDR3 comprises 15 residues. Germline values: CDR1 LNHDA, CDR2 SQIVND (reference sequence).

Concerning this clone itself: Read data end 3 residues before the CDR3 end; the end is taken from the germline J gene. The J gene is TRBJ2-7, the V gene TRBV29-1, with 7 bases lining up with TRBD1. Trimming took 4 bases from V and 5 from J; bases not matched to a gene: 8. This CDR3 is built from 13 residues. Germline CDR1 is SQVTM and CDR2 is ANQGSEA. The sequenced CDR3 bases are TGCAGCGTTGCAAGGGACAGTGGAAACGAG. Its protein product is CSVARDSGNE. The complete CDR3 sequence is CSVARDSGNEQYF.

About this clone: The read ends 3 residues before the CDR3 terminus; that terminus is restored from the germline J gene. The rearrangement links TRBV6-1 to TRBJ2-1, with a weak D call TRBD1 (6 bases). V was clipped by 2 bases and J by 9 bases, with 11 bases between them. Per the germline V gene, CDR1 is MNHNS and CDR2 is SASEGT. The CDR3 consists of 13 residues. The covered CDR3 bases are TGTGCCAGCAGTGAAAAGGGGGAACTTGAG. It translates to CASSEKGELE. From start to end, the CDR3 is CASSEKGELEQFF.

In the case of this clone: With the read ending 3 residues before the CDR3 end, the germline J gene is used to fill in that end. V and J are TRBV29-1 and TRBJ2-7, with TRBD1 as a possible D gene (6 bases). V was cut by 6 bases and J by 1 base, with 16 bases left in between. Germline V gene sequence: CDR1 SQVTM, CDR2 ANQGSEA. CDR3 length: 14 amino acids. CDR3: CSVLASGHSYEQYF. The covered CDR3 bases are TGCAGCGTCTTAGCTTCGGGACATTCCTACGAG.

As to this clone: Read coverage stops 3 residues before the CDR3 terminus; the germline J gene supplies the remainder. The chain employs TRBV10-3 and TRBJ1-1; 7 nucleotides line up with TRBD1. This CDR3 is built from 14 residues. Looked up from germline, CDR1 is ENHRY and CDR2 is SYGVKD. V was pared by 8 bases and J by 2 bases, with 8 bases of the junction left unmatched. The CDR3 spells CAIGTRQGNTEAFF. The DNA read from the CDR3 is TGTGCCATCGGAACCCGACAGGGAAACACTGAA.

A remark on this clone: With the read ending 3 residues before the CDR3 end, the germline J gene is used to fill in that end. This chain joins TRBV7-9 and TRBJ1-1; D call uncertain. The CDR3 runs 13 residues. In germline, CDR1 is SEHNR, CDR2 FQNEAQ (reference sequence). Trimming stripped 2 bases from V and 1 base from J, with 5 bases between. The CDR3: CASSLRQNTEAFF. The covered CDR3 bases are TGTGCCAGCAGCTTAAGACAGAACACTGAA.

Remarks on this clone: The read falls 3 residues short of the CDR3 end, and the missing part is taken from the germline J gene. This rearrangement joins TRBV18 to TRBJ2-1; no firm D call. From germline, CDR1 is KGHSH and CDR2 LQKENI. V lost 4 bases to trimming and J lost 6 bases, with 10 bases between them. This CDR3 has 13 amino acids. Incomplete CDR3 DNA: TGTGCCAGCTCACTAGTTAAGAGCAATGAG. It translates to CASSLVKSNE. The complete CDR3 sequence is CASSLVKSNEQFF.

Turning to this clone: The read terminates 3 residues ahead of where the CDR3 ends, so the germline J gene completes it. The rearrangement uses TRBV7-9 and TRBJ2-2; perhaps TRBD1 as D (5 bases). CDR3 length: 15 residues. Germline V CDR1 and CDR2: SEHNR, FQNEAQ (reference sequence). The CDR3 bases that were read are TGTGCCAGCAGCCCCTTGATGTCTGGGGCCAACGTG. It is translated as CASSPLMSGANV. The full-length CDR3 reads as CASSPLMSGANVLFF. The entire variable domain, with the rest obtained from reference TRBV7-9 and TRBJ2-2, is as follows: DTGVSQNPRHKITKRGQNVTFRCDPISEHNRLYWYRQTLGQGPEFLTYFQNEAQLEKSRLLSDRFSAERPKGSFSTLEIQRTEQGDSAMYLCASSPLMSGANVLFFGEGSRLTVL.

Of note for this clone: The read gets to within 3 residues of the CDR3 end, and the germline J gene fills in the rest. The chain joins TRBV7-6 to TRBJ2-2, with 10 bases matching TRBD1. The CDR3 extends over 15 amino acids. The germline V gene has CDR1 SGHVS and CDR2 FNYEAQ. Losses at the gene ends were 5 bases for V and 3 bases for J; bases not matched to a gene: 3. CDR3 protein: CASSVGTGDTGELFF. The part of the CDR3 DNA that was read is TGTGCCAGCAGCGTCGGGACAGGGGACACCGGGGAG.

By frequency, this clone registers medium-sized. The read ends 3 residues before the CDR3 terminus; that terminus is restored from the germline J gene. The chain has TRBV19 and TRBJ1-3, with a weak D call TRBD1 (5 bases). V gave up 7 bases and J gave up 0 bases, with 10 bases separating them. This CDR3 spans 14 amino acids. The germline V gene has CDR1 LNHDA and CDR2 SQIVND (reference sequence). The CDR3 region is CASTRGSSGNTIYF. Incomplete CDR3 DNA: TGTGCCAGTACAAGGGGCTCCTCTGGAAACACC. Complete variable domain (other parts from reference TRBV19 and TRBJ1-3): DGGITQSPKYLFRKEGQNVTLSCEQNLNHDAMYWYRQDPGQGLRLIYYSQIVNDFQKGDIAEGYSVSREKKESFPLTVTSAQKNPTAFYLCASTRGSSGNTIYFGEGSWLTVV.

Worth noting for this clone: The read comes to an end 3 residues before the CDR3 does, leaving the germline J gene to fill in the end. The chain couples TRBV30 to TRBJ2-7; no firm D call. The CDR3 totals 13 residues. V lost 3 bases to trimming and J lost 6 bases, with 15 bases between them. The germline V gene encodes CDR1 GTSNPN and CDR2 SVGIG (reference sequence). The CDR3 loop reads CAWRSLGLSEQYF. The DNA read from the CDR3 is TGTGCCTGGAGAAGCCTAGGTCTGAGCGAG.

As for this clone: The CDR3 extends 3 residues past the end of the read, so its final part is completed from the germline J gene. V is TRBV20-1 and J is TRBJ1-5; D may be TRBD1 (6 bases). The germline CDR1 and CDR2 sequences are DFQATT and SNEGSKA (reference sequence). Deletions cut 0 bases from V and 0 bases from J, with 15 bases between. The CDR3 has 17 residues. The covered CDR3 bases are TGCAGTGCTAGAGACCCACAGGGCCCGCATAGCAATCAGCCC. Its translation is CSARDPQGPHSNQP. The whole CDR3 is CSARDPQGPHSNQPQHF.